The sequence of this TCR beta chain was determined in a study of early T cells in non-severe SARS-CoV-2 infection. Study summary: Bulk RNA from unsorted whole blood was sequenced; chains were unpaired.

Trimming took 5 bases from V and 5 from J, leaving 9 bases between them. Per germline, CDR1 PRHDT and CDR2 FYEKMQ (reference sequence). The CDR3 covers 12 residues. Study-wide findings and caveats: VDJdb-based annotation leaned toward anti-spike CD8 responses and missed private and CD4 specificities.

Unique molecular identifiers tagged individual cDNA molecules. TCRdb recomputed calls from the 5' RACE reads with MiXCR, one row per CDR3 protein. Of tens of thousands of distinct CDR3 sequences in the sample, about 4.6% were seen once. The sample holds a few counts of this clonotype. The target antigen is unknown. The sample consisted of whole blood, taken at baseline. The clonotype originates from an adult who was a healthcare worker with PCR-confirmed SARS-CoV-2 infection or an uninfected control (not recorded which). The gene calls are TRBV13 and TRBJ2-5; the D is unclear. The CDR3 sequence is CASSLQFETQYF. The CDR3 DNA follows: TGTGCCAGCAGCCTCCAGTTTGAGACCCAGTACTTC.